This TCR beta chain was recovered during a study of control samples from healthy donors and cancer patients. This CDR3 contains 14 residues. Germline CDR1 SGHNT, CDR2 YYREEE (reference sequence). With V trimmed by 6 bases and J by 4 bases, 6 bases remained unmatched. Sequenced by immunoSEQ multiplex PCR; TCRdb stores in-frame clones only, minus some. The sample contains around 120,000 clones, more than 85% of which appear only once. V usage is TRBV5-4 and J usage is TRBJ2-5; 10 positions match TRBD1. Sequenced material: PBMCs. The sequence was obtained from a man aged 45 to 65 with head and neck cancer. CDR3 protein: CASTDRDRGETQYF. The CDR3 nucleotides are TGTGCCAGCACCGACCGGGACAGGGGAGAGACCCAGTACTTC.